This paragraph reports one T cell receptor beta chain. Seattle researchers signed up patients amid active infection and tracked them longitudinally. In the authors' methods: Amplification with reference gene primers provided the estimates of nucleated cell counts. This table comes from immunoSEQ multiplex PCR, and its TCRdb copy is limited to in-frame clones, with some not included. For V, J and clone size, that table is used; D and trimming come from the DNA. The sample holds about 68,000 clones, approximately 86% seen once. The sample originates from a study of blood T cell repertoires in COVID-19. Looking at the study overall: The origin of the acute and convalescent COVID-19 samples was the United States, Italy and Spain. PBMCs, B-cell-depleted T cells, or T cells were the source of the cDNA or gDNA that made up the material.

CDR1 is SGHRS, CDR2 YFSETQ, per germline. The CDR3 runs to 13 residues. Trimming left V 2 bases short and J 2 bases short, with 7 bases between. The sequence derives from an elderly man with COVID-19, enrolled during active disease. The sequenced sample was peripheral blood. The V gene is TRBV5-1, the J gene TRBJ2-5; D is ambiguous. The CDR3 DNA follows: TGCGCCAGCAGCTTACAACAGCAAGAGACCCAGTACTTC. It codes for CASSLQQQETQYF.